This entry lists 28 T cell receptor beta chains sequenced from one sample in a study of blood T cell repertoires in COVID-19. Sequencing was performed with immunoSEQ multiplex PCR; in TCRdb, only in-frame clones are kept and a portion is missing. The sample has approximately 55,000 clones, over 75% seen once. The specimen was peripheral blood. Receptors were obtained from a man aged 35 to 55 with acute or convalescent COVID-19.

V and J are TRBV29-1 and TRBJ2-5; 14 bases agree with TRBD2. The CDR3 has 14 residues. V lost 6 bases and J lost 4; bases outside the gene matches: 4. Germline lookup yields CDR1 SQVTM and CDR2 ANQGSEA. The CDR3 coding sequence is TGCAGCGTCGTGACTAGCGGGAGGGGAGAGACCCAGTACTTC. This translates into CSVVTSGRGETQYF.

The CDR3 spells CASSWISLEATTGELFF. The CDR3 DNA is TGCGCCAGCAGCTGGATCTCACTAGAAGCGACAACCGGGGAGCTGTTTTTT. V usage is TRBV5-1 and J usage is TRBJ2-2; D possibly corresponds to TRBD2 (5 bases). Germline values: CDR1 SGHRS, CDR2 YFSETQ. V was pared by 3 bases and J by 5 bases, with 20 bases between. The CDR3 has 17 residues.

V usage is TRBV19 and J usage is TRBJ2-5; 7 bases map to TRBD2. This CDR3 contains 16 residues. Looked up from germline, CDR1 is LNHDA and CDR2 is SQIVND (reference sequence). V was clipped by 3 bases and J by 5 bases; unmatched bases: 12. This CDR3 is CASSIGDSTSAETQYF. Written as DNA, the CDR3 is TGTGCCAGTAGTATCGGGGACTCCACTAGCGCGGAGACCCAGTACTTC. Drawing the rest from reference TRBV19 and TRBJ2-5, the complete variable domain is DGGITQSPKYLFRKEGQNVTLSCEQNLNHDAMYWYRQDPGQGLRLIYYSQIVNDFQKGDIAEGYSVSREKKESFPLTVTSAQKNPTAFYLCASSIGDSTSAETQYFGPGTRLLVL.

This clone was seen more than once but under ten times. The V gene is TRBV4-1, the J gene TRBJ1-3, with D unresolved. The CDR3 covers 16 residues. Trimming took off 4 bases at V and 3 bases at J, with 16 bases between the two ends. Germline values: CDR1 MGHRA, CDR2 YSYEKL. As DNA, the CDR3 is TGCGCCAGCAGCCTGAAAGAGGGTGGACTTGGAAACACCATATATTTT. It translates to CASSLKEGGLGNTIYF.

As DNA, the CDR3 is TGTGCCAGCAGCCAAGGCCCGGGAACGGGGCAGTATTTT. Its translation: CASSQGPGTGQYF. The rearrangement joins TRBV3-1 (or the pseudogene TRBV3-2) to TRBJ2-3, with a tentative D call TRBD2 (5 bases). V lost 1 base and J 11 bases, leaving 13 bases between the germline ends. CDR1 and CDR2 (germline): LGHDT, YNNKEL (reference sequence). There are 13 residues in the CDR3.

The rearrangement uses TRBV15 and TRBJ2-3; 10 bases fit TRBD2. The V and J ends lost 5 bases and 1 base, in that order; junction bases with no gene match: 12. Germline-derived CDR1 and CDR2 are LNHNV and YYDKDF (reference sequence). The length of the CDR3 is 18 residues. CDR3 sequence: CATSVTAVAGGGTDTQYF. The CDR3 coding sequence is TGTGCCACCAGCGTCACCGCTGTAGCGGGAGGAGGCACAGATACGCAGTATTTT. Looking up the rest from reference TRBV15 and TRBJ2-3 gives the full variable domain: DAMVIQNPRYQVTQFGKPVTLSCSQTLNHNVMYWYQQKSSQAPKLLFHYYDKDFNNEADTPDNFQSRRPNTSFCFLDIRSPGLGDTAMYLCATSVTAVAGGGTDTQYFGPGTRLTVL.

V usage is TRBV19 and J usage is TRBJ1-1, with D hard to call. CDR3 length: 12 amino acids. V was clipped by 3 bases and J by 1 base, with 3 bases between them. The germline CDR1 and CDR2 sequences are LNHDA and SQIVND (reference sequence). The CDR3 DNA follows: TGTGCCAGTAGTATGAGGAACACTGAAGCTTTCTTT. Its protein product is CASSMRNTEAFF.

The J gene is TRBJ1-4, the V gene TRBV19, with D possibly being TRBD1 (5 bases). The CDR3 runs 17 residues. V shed 10 bases and J shed 3 bases, with 24 bases lying between them. Germline V gene lookup returns CDR1 LNHDA and CDR2 SQIVND (reference sequence). Written as DNA, the CDR3 is TGTGCCACCGTCGGGCAGGGAGGAATCTCGGCTAATGAAAAACTGTTTTTT. Translation: CATVGQGGISANEKLFF.

The V and J genes are TRBV15 and TRBJ1-5; 8 nucleotides agree with TRBD1. V was pared by 0 bases and J by 5 bases, with 3 bases of the junction left unmatched. The germline V gene has CDR1 LNHNV and CDR2 YYDKDF (reference sequence). This CDR3 region has 15 residues. The CDR3, as DNA: TGTGCCACCAGCAGAGAGTTGACAGGGGATCAGCCCCAGCATTTT. This codes for CATSRELTGDQPQHF.

The rearrangement joins TRBV2 to TRBJ2-1, with 11 bases aligning to TRBD2. Looked up from germline, CDR1 is SNHLY and CDR2 is FYNNEI. Losses at the gene ends were 6 bases for V and 7 bases for J; bases not matched to a gene: 14. CDR3 length equals 17 residues. The CDR3 loop reads CASRYSTSGRIGNEQFF. The CDR3 DNA is TGTGCCAGCAGGTACTCTACTAGCGGGAGAATTGGGAATGAGCAGTTCTTC.

This sequence joins TRBV10-3 and TRBJ2-6, with D unresolved. The CDR3 extends over 13 amino acids. Germline V gives CDR1 ENHRY, CDR2 SYGVKD. The V gene lost 10 bases and the J gene lost 4 bases, with 11 bases spanning the gap. The CDR3 sequence: CANSDGGANVLTF. The CDR3 bases are TGTGCCAACAGCGACGGGGGGGCCAACGTCCTGACTTTC.

V usage is TRBV7-8 and J usage is TRBJ2-7; 8 bases match TRBD1. Trimming removed 5 bases from V and 0 bases from J; junction bases left unmatched: 3. CDR1 and CDR2 from the germline V gene are SGHVS and FQNEAQ. The CDR3 spans 14 residues. The CDR3 reads CASSLTGGSYEQYF. The CDR3 DNA sequence: TGTGCCAGCAGCCTAACAGGGGGCTCCTACGAGCAGTACTTC.

This chain joins TRBV5-5 and TRBJ2-2, with 9 bases identical to TRBD1. The V segment lost 4 bases and the J segment 4 bases; nucleotides outside the gene matches: 8. This CDR3 contains 16 residues. Per germline, CDR1 SGHKS and CDR2 YYEKEE (reference sequence). The CDR3 protein is CASSRDRVGVTGELFF. The CDR3 coding sequence is TGTGCCAGCAGCAGGGACAGGGTAGGTGTCACCGGGGAGCTGTTTTTT.

The rearrangement links TRBV29-1 to TRBJ2-1; D is unclear. The CDR3 sequence is 12 residues long. Germline-derived CDR1 and CDR2 are SQVTM and ANQGSEA. V lost 2 bases to trimming and J lost 3 bases, with 5 bases between them. This chain's CDR3 is CSVERGYNEQFF. For the CDR3, the DNA is TGCAGCGTTGAACGAGGCTACAATGAGCAGTTCTTC.

This chain uses TRBV5-4 with TRBJ2-5; 8 bases agree with TRBD1. The germline CDR1 and CDR2 sequences are SGHNT and YYREEE (reference sequence). The CDR3 is 14 residues long. V was pared by 6 bases and J by 3 bases, with 7 bases of the junction left unmatched. This CDR3 is CASTPPTGEETQYF. CDR3 in DNA: TGTGCCAGCACCCCCCCGACAGGGGAAGAGACCCAGTACTTC.

This chain joins TRBV5-1 and TRBJ1-2; 9 nucleotides agree with TRBD1. The CDR3 runs to 14 residues. V trimming: 3 bases; J trimming: 3 bases; junction bases outside the gene matches: 3. CDR1 and CDR2 from the germline V gene are SGHRS and YFSETQ. The CDR3 DNA reads as TGCGCCAGCAGCTCGACAGGGGGAGACTATGGCTACACCTTC. Amino acids: CASSSTGGDYGYTF.

The chain employs TRBV4-1 and TRBJ2-6; TRBD1 matches 7 bases. The CDR3 has 17 residues. CDR1 MGHRA and CDR2 YSYEKL come from the germline V gene. V trimming: 4 bases; J trimming: 6 bases; junction bases outside the gene matches: 12. CDR3 sequence: CASSPGDSRWEANVLTF. In DNA, the CDR3 is TGCGCCAGCAGCCCCGGGGACAGCCGGTGGGAGGCCAACGTCCTGACTTTC.

This clone was observed a single time. V and J are TRBV6-5 and TRBJ1-2; 9 bases are shared with TRBD1. In germline, CDR1 is MNHEY, CDR2 SVGAGI. The V gene end was trimmed by 4 bases and the J gene end by 3 bases; junction bases not matched to a gene: 3. The length of the CDR3 is 14 residues. The CDR3 DNA is TGTGCCAGCAGTTTACAGGGGGCTTACTATGGCTACACCTTC. It yields the protein CASSLQGAYYGYTF.

The chain has TRBV5-1 and TRBJ2-5, with 8 bases fitting TRBD1. Unmatched junction bases numbered 6, after V lost 3 bases and J lost 5 bases. CDR3 length equals 14 residues. Per germline, CDR1 SGHRS and CDR2 YFSETQ. CDR3: CASSWDRPGETQYF. CDR3 DNA: TGCGCCAGCAGCTGGGACAGGCCGGGGGAGACCCAGTACTTC.

The rearrangement joins TRBV3-1 (or the pseudogene TRBV3-2) to TRBJ2-7, with D perhaps matching TRBD1 (6 bases). CDR3 length: 11 residues. Trimming shortened V by 6 bases and J by 5 bases, and 8 bases separated the two germline ends. CDR1 LGHDT and CDR2 YNNKEL come from the germline V gene (reference sequence). CDR3 sequence reads: CASRGGHEQYF. As DNA, the CDR3 is TGTGCCAGCAGAGGGGGACACGAGCAGTACTTC.

The chain has TRBV5-6 and TRBJ2-7; 11 nucleotides match TRBD1. The CDR3 is made up of 15 amino acids. V trimming: 5 bases; J trimming: 6 bases; junction bases outside the gene matches: 10. Germline V gene sequence: CDR1 SGHDT, CDR2 YYEEEE. CDR3 DNA sequence: TGTGCCAGCAGAACAACCGGGACAGGGGGTTCCGAGCAGTACTTC. This translates into CASRTTGTGGSEQYF.

The chain uses TRBV4-2 and TRBJ2-7; a possible D gene is TRBD2 (5 bases). Between the trimmed V and J ends, which lost 0 bases and 2 bases, there was a span of 11 bases. Germline V gene sequence: CDR1 LGHNA, CDR2 YNFKEQ. The CDR3 length is 15 residues. The CDR3 loop is CASSQEGRGPYEQYF. The DNA of the CDR3 is TGTGCCAGCAGCCAAGAGGGCAGAGGGCCCTACGAGCAGTACTTC.

The V and J genes are TRBV5-4 and TRBJ2-5, with TRBD2 matching 9 bases. This CDR3 is 13 amino acids long. After removal of 2 bases from V and 5 bases from J, the junction contained 1 base not matched to a gene. Germline loops: CDR1 SGHNT, CDR2 YYREEE (reference sequence). CDR3 region: CASSFSGSETQYF. DNA for the CDR3: TGTGCCAGCAGCTTTAGCGGGAGTGAGACCCAGTACTTC.

The chain joins TRBV2 to TRBJ2-1; 10 bases are shared with TRBD1. V lost 6 bases and J lost 13; bases outside the gene matches: 9. CDR1 and CDR2 (germline): SNHLY, FYNNEI. The CDR3 spans 13 residues. In DNA form, the CDR3 reads TGTGCCAGCAGGGGTAACCGGGACAGGGGACAGTTCTTC. Protein product: CASRGNRDRGQFF.

The chain joins TRBV6-2 or TRBV6-3 to TRBJ2-2; 7 bases fit TRBD2. The CDR3 has 17 residues. V shed 0 bases, J shed 0 bases, and the junction held 4 bases outside the gene matches. Germline CDR1 reads MNHEY; CDR2 reads SVGEGT. The CDR3 sequence: CASSYSRLAANTGELFF. CDR3 DNA: TGTGCCAGCAGTTACTCGAGGCTAGCGGCGAACACCGGGGAGCTGTTTTTT.

This clone was detected only a few times. The gene calls are TRBV6-5 and TRBJ2-5, with 7 bases lining up with TRBD1. There are 12 residues in the CDR3. V trimming: 8 bases; J trimming: 5 bases; junction bases outside the gene matches: 5. CDR1 and CDR2 from the germline V gene are MNHEY and SVGAGI. The CDR3 DNA sequence: TGTGCCAGCCAATCCAGGGGGGAGACCCAGTACTTC. Protein: CASQSRGETQYF.

V gene TRBV12-3 or TRBV12-4 combines with J gene TRBJ1-1, with a tentative D call TRBD1 (5 bases). V was trimmed by 3 bases and J by 2 bases, leaving 7 bases between them. The CDR3 has 13 amino acids. DNA for the CDR3: TGTGCCAGCAGTTTTAGGGGAAACACTGAAGCTTTCTTT. It translates to CASSFRGNTEAFF.

This chain uses TRBV5-1 with TRBJ1-1; D call uncertain. The V end was cut by 6 bases, the J end by 6 bases, with 21 bases between. The CDR3 consists of 15 residues. Germline lookup yields CDR1 SGHRS and CDR2 YFSETQ. CDR3 DNA: TGCGCCAGCACTGACGAGGGTAGAGGTGGTCCTGAAGCTTTCTTT. Its translation: CASTDEGRGGPEAFF.